Presented here are 15 T cell receptor beta chains from one specimen sequenced in a study of T cell repertoires in cytomegalovirus infection. MiXCR, applied by TCRdb to the reads, yields one record per CDR3 protein. This table has about 740,000 distinct CDR3 sequences, less than 40% appearing once. The sample was PBMCs. These TCRs come from a human donor in good health (CMV status not recorded). Some clones in this sample may be carry-over from other donors' samples.

V usage is TRBV6-1 and J usage is TRBJ2-6; D is uncertain. The CDR3 loop spans 16 amino acids. Trimming pared 6 bases from V and 0 bases from J, leaving 12 bases between. The germline gives CDR1 MNHNS, CDR2 SASEGT. CDR3 in amino acids: CASRSPASSGANVLTF. The CDR3 DNA is TGTGCCAGCAGATCTCCAGCTAGCTCTGGGGCCAACGTCCTGACTTTC.

Concerning this clonotype itself: The junction departs from germline at one end; a sequencing error may be responsible. This sequence joins TRBV7-3 and TRBJ2-3; 7 bases match TRBD1. Per the germline V gene, CDR1 is SGHTA and CDR2 is FQGTGA. The CDR3 sequence is 19 residues long. Here the CDR3 reads CSSSLNRGIRAPSTDTQYF. The CDR3 DNA reads as TGTTCCAGCAGCTTAAACAGGGGCATCAGGGCACCAAGCACAGATACGCAGTATTTT.

The J gene is TRBJ2-2, the V gene TRBV7-6; a weak D match, TRBD1 (6 bases). The V gene's germline CDR1 is SGHVS and CDR2 FNYEAQ. This CDR3 is 18 amino acids long. The V end was cut by 5 bases, the J end by 2 bases, with 21 bases between. The CDR3 here is CASSRWTASTANTGELFF. The CDR3 DNA sequence: TGTGCCAGCAGCCGTTGGACAGCATCCACCGCCAACACCGGGGAGCTGTTTTTT.

The chain employs TRBV5-1 and TRBJ1-1; the D is unclear. The CDR3 consists of 13 residues. The germline V gene has CDR1 SGHRS and CDR2 YFSETQ. Deletions cut 4 bases from V and 0 bases from J, with 7 bases between. Here the CDR3 DNA reads TGCGCCAGCAGCCAGCAACTGAACACTGAAGCTTTCTTT. Amino acid sequence: CASSQQLNTEAFF.

This clonotype appeared a few times. This rearrangement joins TRBV7-3 to TRBJ2-5; D tentatively reads TRBD1 or TRBD2 (6 bases each). CDR1 and CDR2 from the germline V gene are SGHTA and FQGTGA. V was pared by 3 bases and J by 4 bases, with 12 bases between. The CDR3 is 14 amino acids. The CDR3 sequence: CASSFGGRGETQYF. CDR3 nucleotides: TGTGCCAGCAGCTTTGGGGGGCGCGGAGAGACCCAGTACTTC.

Concerning this clonotype itself: The junction departs from the called germline gene at one end, perhaps through a read error. The chain carries TRBV5-1 and TRBJ2-7; D gene unclear. The CDR3 is made up of 15 amino acids. Germline V gene lookup returns CDR1 SGHRS and CDR2 YFSETQ. The CDR3 coding sequence is TGCGCCAGCATCTTGAAGGGTCCGTTATCCTACGAGCAGTACTTC. Amino acids: CASILKGPLSYEQYF.

The sample holds a few counts of this clonotype. The chain links TRBV6-5 to TRBJ1-6, with 8 bases lining up with TRBD1. V trimming: 0 bases; J trimming: 6 bases; junction bases outside the gene matches: 7. Germline assignment: CDR1 MNHEY and CDR2 SVGAGI. CDR3 size: 17 residues. CDR3 in amino acids: CASSYSSGGEGNSPLHF. The CDR3 region has the DNA TGTGCCAGCAGTTACTCGTCAGGGGGCGAGGGTAATTCACCCCTCCACTTT.

The V gene is TRBV20-1, the J gene TRBJ1-2, with 7 bases identical to TRBD1. Germline CDR1 is DFQATT and CDR2 is SNEGSKA (reference sequence). Unmatched junction bases numbered 5, after V lost 3 bases and J lost 1 base. The CDR3 runs 14 residues. The CDR3 loop reads CSASRDRVNYGYTF. Written as DNA, the CDR3 is TGCAGTGCTAGCCGTGACAGGGTTAACTATGGCTACACCTTC.

The chain combines TRBV19 with TRBJ2-1; D not resolved. V lost 6 bases and J 6 bases, leaving 9 bases between the germline ends. The germline gives CDR1 LNHDA, CDR2 SQIVND (reference sequence). This CDR3 has 12 amino acids. This CDR3 is CASSRAFNEQFF. Here the CDR3 DNA reads TGTGCCAGTAGCCGGGCATTCAATGAGCAGTTCTTC.

The sample holds many counts of this clonotype. The gene calls are TRBV7-2 and TRBJ2-1; possibly TRBD1 for D (6 bases). V gave up 5 bases and J gave up 0 bases, with 14 bases separating them. The germline CDR1 and CDR2 sequences are SGHTA and FQGNSA. The CDR3 is 16 residues long. The chain's CDR3 is CASSILGASSYNEQFF. The CDR3 bases are TGTGCCAGCAGCATCCTGGGGGCCAGCTCCTACAATGAGCAGTTCTTC.

The V and J genes are TRBV11-2 and TRBJ2-4; no definite D call. V was cut by 0 bases and J by 0 bases, with 9 bases left in between. CDR3 length: 16 residues. The V gene's germline CDR1 is SGHAT and CDR2 FQNNGV. The CDR3 here is CASSLEQFLAKNIQYF. The DNA for the CDR3 is TGTGCCAGCAGCTTAGAACAGTTCCTAGCCAAAAACATTCAGTACTTC. The whole variable domain, filled in from reference TRBV11-2 and TRBJ2-4, reads EAGVAQSPRYKIIEKRQSVAFWCNPISGHATLYWYQQILGQGPKLLIQFQNNGVVDDSQLPKDRFSAERLKGVDSTLKIQPAKLEDSAVYLCASSLEQFLAKNIQYFGAGTRLSVL.

The chain combines TRBV12-5 with TRBJ1-1, with D hard to call. Germline loops: CDR1 LGHNT, CDR2 FRNRAP. This CDR3 spans 12 amino acids. V lost 1 base to trimming and J lost 11 bases, with 11 bases between them. The CDR3 loop reads CASGLDPFMAFF. CDR3 DNA: TGTGCTAGTGGTTTGGATCCTTTCATGGCTTTCTTT. Full variable domain (remainder filled in from reference TRBV12-5 and TRBJ1-1): DARVTQTPRHKVTEMGQEVTMRCQPILGHNTVFWYRQTMMQGLELLAYFRNRAPLDDSGMPKDRFSAEMPDATLATLKIQPSEPRDSAVYFCASGLDPFMAFFGQGTRLTVV.

This clonotype was seen a handful of times. The chain has TRBV7-2 and TRBJ2-1, with TRBD2 matching over 8 bases. The germline CDR1 and CDR2 sequences are SGHTA and FQGNSA. The junction had 4 bases not matched to a gene; V was cut back by 5 bases and J by 4 bases. This CDR3 has 14 amino acids. CDR3 amino acids: CASSPGRDYNEQFF. In nucleotides, the CDR3 is TGTGCCAGCAGCCCCGGGAGGGATTACAATGAGCAGTTCTTC.

The chain combines TRBV20-1 with TRBJ2-5; a possible D gene is TRBD2 (6 bases). V lost 3 bases and J lost 3, with 20 bases in between. Germline-derived CDR1 and CDR2 are DFQATT and SNEGSKA (reference sequence). The CDR3 is 16 residues long. The CDR3 coding sequence is TGCAGTGCTAGCCGCTATGCGGGCGGGGAAAAAGAGACCCAGTACTTC. This translates into CSASRYAGGEKETQYF.

At least ten counts were recorded for this clonotype. This chain links TRBV7-6 with TRBJ2-1; D ambiguous. This CDR3 comprises 12 residues. V dropped 3 bases and J dropped 8 bases, with 8 bases sitting between them. Germline CDR1 reads SGHVS; CDR2 reads FNYEAQ. The CDR3 DNA reads as TGTGCCAGCAGCTTGTTTAGGGATGAGCAGTTCTTC. Its protein is CASSLFRDEQFF.